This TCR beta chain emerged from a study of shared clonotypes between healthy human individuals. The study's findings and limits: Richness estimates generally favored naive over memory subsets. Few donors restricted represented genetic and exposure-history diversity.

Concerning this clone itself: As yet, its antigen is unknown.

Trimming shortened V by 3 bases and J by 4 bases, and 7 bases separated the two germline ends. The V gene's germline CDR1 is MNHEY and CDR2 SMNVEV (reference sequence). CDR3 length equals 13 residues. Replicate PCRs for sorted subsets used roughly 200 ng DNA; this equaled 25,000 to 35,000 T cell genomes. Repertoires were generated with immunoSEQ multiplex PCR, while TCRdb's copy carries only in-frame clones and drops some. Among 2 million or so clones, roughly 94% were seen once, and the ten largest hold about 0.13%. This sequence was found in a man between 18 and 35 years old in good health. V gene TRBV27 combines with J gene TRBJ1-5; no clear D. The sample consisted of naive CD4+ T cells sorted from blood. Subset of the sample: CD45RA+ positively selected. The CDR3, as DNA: TGTGCCAGCAGTTTGGCCGAAAATCAGCCCCAGCATTTT. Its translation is CASSLAENQPQHF.